Listed below are T cell receptor beta chains from one sample, sequenced in a study of shared clonotypes between healthy human individuals. Clones were sequenced by immunoSEQ multiplex PCR, and TCRdb holds only the in-frame ones, with some missing. Among fewer than 3 million clones listed, 85% to 95% were seen once. Input material: naive CD4+ T cells from PBMCs. Source of these receptors: a man aged 18 to 30 in good health. Some clones in this sample may be carry-over from other donors' samples. Each CDR3 is given without its conserved first and last residue.

CDR3: ASSLAGATEAF; J: TRBJ1-1; V: TRBV7-3
CDR3: AGGGRQNTEAF; J: TRBJ1-1; V: TRBV30
CDR3: ATSRDRGMNTEAF; J: TRBJ1-1; V: TRBV15
CDR3: ASSIPGQEYEQY; J: TRBJ2-7; V: TRBV6-1
CDR3: ASSPRASGSEQY; J: TRBJ2-7; V: TRBV18
CDR3: ASSATDRKQETQY; J: TRBJ2-5; V: TRBV25-1
CDR3: ASSYRQGARYEQY; J: TRBJ2-7; V: TRBV6-6
CDR3: ASSKTATSEYNEQF; J: TRBJ2-1; V: TRBV7-3
CDR3: ASSPSAGLSTGELF; J: TRBJ2-2; V: TRBV5-1
CDR3: ASNLSGGFGYT; J: TRBJ1-2; V: TRBV28
CDR3: ASTQDPGANVLT; J: TRBJ2-6; V: TRBV28
CDR3: ATTGRVMETQY; J: TRBJ2-5; V: TRBV10-3
CDR3: ASNSASGTNNEQF; J: TRBJ2-1; V: TRBV19
CDR3: ASSWLQGSSGNTIY; J: TRBJ1-3; V: TRBV11-2
CDR3: ASRGEGRAF; J: TRBJ1-1; V: TRBV10-3
CDR3: ASTLRQGAGEQY; J: TRBJ2-7; V: TRBV7-2
CDR3: ASRVDGRETQY; J: TRBJ2-5; V: TRBV6-1
CDR3: ASSFQGAGTEAF; J: TRBJ1-1; V: TRBV27
CDR3: ASSSPGTGYEQY; J: TRBJ2-7; V: TRBV28
CDR3: ASSQQTSGRAYEQY; J: TRBJ2-7; V: TRBV4-2
CDR3: ASSSDSTYEQY; J: TRBJ2-7; V: TRBV5-4
CDR3: ASSLRPGELF; J: TRBJ2-2; V: TRBV7-3
CDR3: ASSRTGDGANVLT; J: TRBJ2-6; V: TRBV5-1
CDR3: ASKGRESGSEQF; J: TRBJ2-1; V: TRBV6-4
CDR3: ASSYTGTGYEQY; J: TRBJ2-7; V: TRBV6-5
CDR3: ASSEGQISGGSGNTIY; J: TRBJ1-3; V: TRBV25-1
CDR3: AWKRSGTSGNTIY; J: TRBJ1-3; V: TRBV30
CDR3: ATLEDSHSYEQY; J: TRBJ2-7; V: TRBV27
CDR3: ASSKVHVRASNYGYT; J: TRBJ1-2; V: TRBV21-1
CDR3: SVAGAQETQY; J: TRBJ2-5; V: TRBV29-1
CDR3: ASSLSTRGGVGGYT; J: TRBJ1-2; V: TRBV27
CDR3: ASSPGTGSILF; J: TRBJ1-4; V: TRBV18
CDR3: ASSLGPTVNTEAF; J: TRBJ1-1; V: TRBV11-2
CDR3: ASSPPGWTRTYEQY; J: TRBJ2-7; V: TRBV18
CDR3: ASSALGTTQY; J: TRBJ2-5; V: TRBV7-9
CDR3: ASSIQPYQETQY; J: TRBJ2-5; V: TRBV19
CDR3: ASSLGQGRSSYEQY; J: TRBJ2-7; V: TRBV27
CDR3: ASSLRASNTGELF; J: TRBJ2-2; V: TRBV11-3
CDR3: ASSPGQVQETQY; J: TRBJ2-5; V: TRBV6-1
CDR3: ASSSWTDSPLH; J: TRBJ1-6; V: TRBV7-9
CDR3: ASSFFGTGGHEQY; J: TRBJ2-7; V: TRBV28
CDR3: AWSEGTVTEAF; J: TRBJ1-1; V: TRBV30
CDR3: ASSFGQGNQPQH; J: TRBJ1-5; V: TRBV5-1
CDR3: ASSLDSTRGTQY; J: TRBJ2-5; V: TRBV5-1
CDR3: ASSLIAGEGEQY; J: TRBJ2-7; V: TRBV7-9
CDR3: ASSFGGPYNQPQH; J: TRBJ1-5; V: TRBV27
CDR3: ASSLPRVTSTDTQY; J: TRBJ2-3; V: TRBV28
CDR3: ASSLAGGVTNEKLF; J: TRBJ1-4; V: TRBV5-4
CDR3: ASSPVAGSLSNYGYT; J: TRBJ1-2; V: TRBV18
CDR3: ASKVLAGAGANVLT; J: TRBJ2-6; V: TRBV5-1
CDR3: SVGGQRNTEAF; J: TRBJ1-1; V: TRBV29-1
CDR3: ASSFGVAGGNTGELF; J: TRBJ2-2; V: TRBV7-2
CDR3: ASNSQGAGNQPQH; J: TRBJ1-5; V: TRBV19
CDR3: ASTHSPGQLINGYT; J: TRBJ1-2; V: TRBV28
CDR3: ASSVAGTGYSEAF; J: TRBJ1-1; V: TRBV9
CDR3: ASARGGASSYNEQF; J: TRBJ2-1; V: TRBV28
CDR3: ASRRQRQGGAYEQY; J: TRBJ2-7; V: TRBV19
CDR3: ASSSVLLGPQH; J: TRBJ1-5; V: TRBV6-5
CDR3: ASSIPTSGSVYEQY; J: TRBJ2-7; V: TRBV28